Listed below are T cell receptor beta chains from one sample, sequenced in a study of CD4 T cells in relation to SARS-CoV-2 and coronaviruses. Data came from immunoSEQ multiplex PCR; TCRdb stores just in-frame clones and leaves some out. The sample lists 25,000 or so clones, about 80% occurring once. These TCRs are of unknown antigen specificity. The sequenced sample was CD4+ T cells from PBMCs, cultured in vitro. The receptor source for this set is a human donor in good health. Both conserved end residues are part of each CDR3. Each record gives: D gene, V gene, CDR3 length, J gene, clone size, CDR3 DNA, CDR3 protein. D genes are given only for firm matches. For some rows the clone size is stated as once, few or many, or as a class when expanded; others skip it.

D: TRBD2
V: TRBV2
length: 16
J: TRBJ2-1
size: few
DNA: TGTGCCAGCAGCACGAAGACTAGCGGGAGGGGGAATGAGCAGTTCTTC
CDR3: CASSTKTSGRGNEQFF

D: NA
V: TRBV6-6
length: 15
J: TRBJ2-5
size: once
DNA: TGTGCCAGCAGTTACTCCGACAGCCTACAAGAGACCCAGTACTTC
CDR3: CASSYSDSLQETQYF

D: NA
V: TRBV6-5
length: 13
J: TRBJ2-1
size: NA
DNA: TGTGCCAGCAGTTACTACAAGGAAAATGAGCAGTTCTTC
CDR3: CASSYYKENEQFF

D: NA
V: TRBV5-6
length: 13
J: TRBJ1-6
size: NA
DNA: TGTGCCAGCAGCTTGAAAGGGGACTCACCCCTCCACTTT
CDR3: CASSLKGDSPLHF

D: TRBD2
V: TRBV7-6
length: 19
J: TRBJ2-7
size: NA
DNA: TGTGCCAGCAGCCAGATCAGATTAACTAGCGGGAGGCGCCCCTACGAGCAGTACTTC
CDR3: CASSQIRLTSGRRPYEQYF

D: TRBD2
V: TRBV18
length: 15
J: TRBJ2-5
size: NA
DNA: TGTGCCAGCTCACCATCGGGACTAGCGGAAGAGACCCAGTACTTC
CDR3: CASSPSGLAEETQYF

D: NA
V: TRBV27
length: 15
J: TRBJ1-2
size: NA
DNA: TGTGCCAGCAGTTTGTACCCATCGTCGGGGTATGGCTACACCTTC
CDR3: CASSLYPSSGYGYTF

D: TRBD1
V: TRBV5-1
length: 13
J: TRBJ2-7
size: NA
DNA: TGCGCCAGCAGCCGGGACAGGGGACACGAGCAGTACTTC
CDR3: CASSRDRGHEQYF

D: NA
V: TRBV24-1
length: 15
J: TRBJ2-2
size: NA
DNA: TGTGCCACCAGTGGTGCAGAAACGAACACCGGGGAGCTGTTTTTT
CDR3: CATSGAETNTGELFF

D: NA
V: TRBV7-9
length: 12
J: TRBJ2-2
size: few
DNA: TGTGCCAGCAGCTTGTCTGCCGGGGAGCTGTTTTTT
CDR3: CASSLSAGELFF

D: NA
V: TRBV27
length: 15
J: TRBJ2-1
size: NA
DNA: TGTGCCAGCACCCTTTTTGGGAGCTCCTACAATGAGCAGTTCTTC
CDR3: CASTLFGSSYNEQFF

D: NA
V: TRBV9
length: 13
J: TRBJ1-5
size: NA
DNA: TGTGCCAGCAGCGGGGGCCCCAATCAGCCCCAGCATTTT
CDR3: CASSGGPNQPQHF

D: TRBD2
V: TRBV10-1
length: 13
J: TRBJ2-5
size: NA
DNA: TGCGCCAGCGGGACTAGCGGGCAAGAGACCCAGTACTTC
CDR3: CASGTSGQETQYF

D: NA
V: TRBV2
length: 11
J: TRBJ2-3
size: few
DNA: TGTGCCAGCAGTGAGGCAGGGATGGAGTATTTT
CDR3: CASSEAGMEYF

D: TRBD2
V: TRBV9
length: 14
J: TRBJ2-1
size: NA
DNA: TGTGCCAGCAGCGACGGACTAGCGGGGGGAGATGGATTCTTC
CDR3: CASSDGLAGGDGFF

D: NA
V: TRBV10-1
length: 12
J: TRBJ2-2
size: few
DNA: TGCGCCAGCAGTGTTAGATCCGGGGAGCTGTTTTTT
CDR3: CASSVRSGELFF

D: NA
V: TRBV5-4
length: 15
J: TRBJ1-2
size: NA
DNA: TGTGCCAGCAGTTTGGAGGGGTTGGCAAGGATTCGCTACACCTTC
CDR3: CASSLEGLARIRYTF

D: TRBD1
V: TRBV29-1
length: 13
J: TRBJ2-1
size: NA
DNA: TGCAGCTCCGATAAGGACAGGGGCGATGAGCAGTTCTTC
CDR3: CSSDKDRGDEQFF

D: NA
V: TRBV12-2
length: 18
J: TRBJ1-6
size: NA
DNA: TGTGCAAGTCGCTTAGTAGGAGGCAGGGGGCCTTATAATTCACCCCTCCACTTT
CDR3: CASRLVGGRGPYNSPLHF

D: NA
V: TRBV18
length: 13
J: TRBJ1-1
size: NA
DNA: TGTGCCAGCTCATCAATTGACAGTACTGAAGCTTTCTTT
CDR3: CASSSIDSTEAFF

D: TRBD2
V: TRBV2
length: 13
J: TRBJ2-5
size: once
DNA: TGTGCCAGCACCGACTGGGAGCGGGGGACCCAGTACTTC
CDR3: CASTDWERGTQYF

D: NA
V: TRBV19
length: 15
J: TRBJ1-5
size: NA
DNA: TGTGCCAGTAGTTCGACTCCGGGGAGCAATCAGCCCCAGCATTTT
CDR3: CASSSTPGSNQPQHF

D: NA
V: TRBV6-4
length: 15
J: TRBJ2-6
size: NA
DNA: TGTGCCAGCAGTGACGGGTCTACTGGGGCCAACGTCCTGACTTTC
CDR3: CASSDGSTGANVLTF

D: NA
V: TRBV3-1/TRBV3-2
length: 13
J: TRBJ2-1
size: NA
DNA: TGTGCCAGCAGCCAAGACTTATACAATGAGCAGTTCTTC
CDR3: CASSQDLYNEQFF

D: TRBD2
V: TRBV11-1
length: 16
J: TRBJ2-5
size: NA
DNA: TGTGCCAGCAGCTTACTGAGTAGCGGGAGGCAAGAGACCCAGTACTTC
CDR3: CASSLLSSGRQETQYF

D: NA
V: TRBV7-6
length: 18
J: TRBJ2-1
size: NA
DNA: TGTGCCAGCAGCTTACAGGGGCGTTACCTCGGGAGCTTGGATGAGCAGTTCTTC
CDR3: CASSLQGRYLGSLDEQFF

D: NA
V: TRBV18
length: 12
J: TRBJ2-5
size: NA
DNA: TGTGCCAGCTCACAAGTGGGGGAGACCCAGTACTTC
CDR3: CASSQVGETQYF

D: NA
V: TRBV19
length: 14
J: TRBJ2-1
size: NA
DNA: TGTGCCAGTAGTACTGACACGCTCCGGACTGAGCAGTTCTTC
CDR3: CASSTDTLRTEQFF

D: TRBD1
V: TRBV7-9
length: 18
J: TRBJ2-5
size: NA
DNA: TGTGCCAGTCCCAAACCGGGACAGGGGGCAGTAATTGGAGAGACCCAGTACTTC
CDR3: CASPKPGQGAVIGETQYF

D: TRBD2
V: TRBV5-4
length: 15
J: TRBJ2-7
size: NA
DNA: TGTGCCAGCAGCTTGGTACAGCGGGGGACCTACGAGCAGTACTTC
CDR3: CASSLVQRGTYEQYF

D: TRBD2
V: TRBV29-1
length: 13
J: TRBJ2-1
size: NA
DNA: TGCAGCGCTAATCGGGGGGGCTACAATGAGCAGTTCTTC
CDR3: CSANRGGYNEQFF

D: TRBD2
V: TRBV29-1
length: 15
J: TRBJ2-3
size: NA
DNA: TGCAGCACCGGACTAGCGGGAGGTTTTGCAGATACGCAGTATTTT
CDR3: CSTGLAGGFADTQYF

D: TRBD2
V: TRBV19
length: 15
J: TRBJ2-1
size: NA
DNA: TGTGCCAGTCAGTCCGCGGGAGGCCGGTTCAATGAGCAGTTCTTC
CDR3: CASQSAGGRFNEQFF

D: TRBD1
V: TRBV6-2/TRBV6-3
length: 15
J: TRBJ1-4
size: NA
DNA: TGTGCCAGCAGTAGGCGGGACAGGGGGCTTGAAAAACTGTTTTTT
CDR3: CASSRRDRGLEKLFF

D: TRBD1
V: TRBV28
length: 16
J: TRBJ2-7
size: NA
DNA: TGTGCCAGCAGTTTATCCCCGGACAGGGATGTTCGCGAGCAGTACTTC
CDR3: CASSLSPDRDVREQYF

D: NA
V: TRBV18
length: 15
J: TRBJ2-7
size: NA
DNA: TGTGCCAGCTCACCACCGGGACGCAGCTCCTACGAGCAGTACTTC
CDR3: CASSPPGRSSYEQYF

D: TRBD2
V: TRBV12-5
length: 16
J: TRBJ2-1
size: NA
DNA: TGTGCTAGTGGTTTGGTGGCGGGAGGGCATATCTATGAGCAGTTCTTC
CDR3: CASGLVAGGHIYEQFF

D: NA
V: TRBV19
length: 13
J: TRBJ1-4
size: NA
DNA: TGTGCCAGTAGTATCTTTGACGGTGAAAAACTGTTTTTT
CDR3: CASSIFDGEKLFF

D: TRBD2
V: TRBV6-5
length: 15
J: TRBJ2-3
size: once
DNA: TGTGCCAGCAGTTACTCGGCGGGGGACACAGATACGCAGTATTTT
CDR3: CASSYSAGDTDTQYF

D: TRBD1
V: TRBV3-1/TRBV3-2
length: 16
J: TRBJ2-6
size: NA
DNA: TGTGCCAGCAGCCGGACCAGGGGGTCTGGGGCCAACGTCCTGACTTTC
CDR3: CASSRTRGSGANVLTF

D: TRBD1
V: TRBV28
length: 17
J: TRBJ2-4
size: once
DNA: TGTGCCAGCAGTTTAATCCGGGACAGGGGTTCCAAAAACATTCAGTACTTC
CDR3: CASSLIRDRGSKNIQYF

D: NA
V: TRBV24-1
length: 18
J: TRBJ2-1
size: NA
DNA: TGTGCCACCAGTGTCCCGCCCCAGAATGGGGGCCTTCACAATGAGCAGTTCTTC
CDR3: CATSVPPQNGGLHNEQFF

D: NA
V: TRBV15
length: 14
J: TRBJ1-4
size: NA
DNA: TGTGCCACCAGCAGAGATCGCCTCGGGGAAAAACTGTTTTTT
CDR3: CATSRDRLGEKLFF

D: NA
V: TRBV7-8
length: 16
J: TRBJ2-2
size: NA
DNA: TGTGCCAGCAGCCCTAATTGGGGCACGGACACCGGGGAGCTGTTTTTT
CDR3: CASSPNWGTDTGELFF

D: NA
V: TRBV19
length: 13
J: TRBJ1-2
size: NA
DNA: TGTGCCAGTAGTGGGGACGGACGGGGCCTCAGATACTTC
CDR3: CASSGDGRGLRYF

D: NA
V: TRBV30
length: 16
J: TRBJ1-1
size: NA
DNA: TGTGCCTGGGGAGCTGGGACGAGTAATTCGGATACTGAAGCTTTCTTT
CDR3: CAWGAGTSNSDTEAFF

D: TRBD1
V: TRBV5-1
length: 13
J: TRBJ1-1
size: NA
DNA: TGCGCCAGCAGCTTGGGGACAGGCACTGAAGCTTTCTTT
CDR3: CASSLGTGTEAFF

D: NA
V: TRBV7-9
length: 15
J: TRBJ1-3
size: NA
DNA: TGTGCCAGCAGCTTAGGGCCGAGCTCTGGAAACACCATATATTTT
CDR3: CASSLGPSSGNTIYF

D: NA
V: TRBV3-1/TRBV3-2
length: 13
J: TRBJ2-7
size: NA
DNA: TGTGCCAGCACCCCGGAGGGGCACTACGAGCAGTACTTC
CDR3: CASTPEGHYEQYF

D: NA
V: TRBV28
length: 16
J: TRBJ2-5
size: NA
DNA: TGTGCCAGCAGTTTTTTTGGCGGGCTGCCTCAAGAGACCCAGTACTTC
CDR3: CASSFFGGLPQETQYF

D: NA
V: TRBV30
length: 15
J: TRBJ1-5
size: NA
DNA: TGTGCCTGGGCAAAAGGGGCACAGGTAAGTCAGCCCCAGCATTTT
CDR3: CAWAKGAQVSQPQHF

D: NA
V: TRBV5-6
length: 14
J: TRBJ2-7
size: NA
DNA: TGTGCCAGCAGCTCCTATGGGACTTCCTACGAGCAGTACTTC
CDR3: CASSSYGTSYEQYF

D: NA
V: TRBV2
length: 14
J: TRBJ2-7
size: NA
DNA: TGTGCCAGCATTACGACGGAAAGCTCCTACGAGCAGTACTTC
CDR3: CASITTESSYEQYF

D: NA
V: TRBV18
length: 16
J: TRBJ2-3
size: NA
DNA: TGTGCCAGTACTTTAAGGTTGGTCACTAGCACAGATACGCAGTATTTT
CDR3: CASTLRLVTSTDTQYF

D: NA
V: TRBV18
length: 12
J: TRBJ2-7
size: NA
DNA: TGTGCCAGCTCACCAACCGACGGCGAGCAGTACTTC
CDR3: CASSPTDGEQYF

D: NA
V: TRBV6-2/TRBV6-3
length: 13
J: TRBJ1-6
size: NA
DNA: TGTGCCAGCAGTATGGAGTGGGATTCACCCCTCCACTTT
CDR3: CASSMEWDSPLHF

D: TRBD2
V: TRBV19
length: 18
J: TRBJ2-1
size: NA
DNA: TGTGCCAGTAGTATACAAACGACGGGACTACACCGATCCAATGAGCAGTTCTTC
CDR3: CASSIQTTGLHRSNEQFF

D: TRBD1
V: TRBV5-5
length: 16
J: TRBJ2-4
size: NA
DNA: TGTGCCAGCAGCATAGAACCGTCGACAGGGAAAAACATTCAGTACTTC
CDR3: CASSIEPSTGKNIQYF

D: NA
V: TRBV30
length: 12
J: TRBJ1-5
size: NA
DNA: TGTGCCTGGGGCAGGGGAGGACAGCCCCAGCATTTT
CDR3: CAWGRGGQPQHF